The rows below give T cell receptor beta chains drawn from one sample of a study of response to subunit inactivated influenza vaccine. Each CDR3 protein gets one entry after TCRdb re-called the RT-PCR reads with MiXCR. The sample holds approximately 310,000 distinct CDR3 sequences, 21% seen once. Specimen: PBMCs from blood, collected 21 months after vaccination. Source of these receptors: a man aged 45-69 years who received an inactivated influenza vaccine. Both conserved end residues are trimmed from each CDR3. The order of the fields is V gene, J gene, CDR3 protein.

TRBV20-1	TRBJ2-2	SARISGRVAGELF
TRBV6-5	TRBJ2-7	ASRYRTGGGSYEQY
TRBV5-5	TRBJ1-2	ASSSGYLKVSNYGYT
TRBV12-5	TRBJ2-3	ASGFWADTQY
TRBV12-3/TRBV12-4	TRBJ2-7	ASSLSGTTHEQY
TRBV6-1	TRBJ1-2	ASSRLTGSGYT
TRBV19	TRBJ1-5	ASTLGLRNQPQH
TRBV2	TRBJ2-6	ASAERRYGANVLT
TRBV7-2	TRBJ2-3	ASSLNHGASTDTQY
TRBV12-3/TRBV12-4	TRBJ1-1	ASSFGENTEAF
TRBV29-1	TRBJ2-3	SVGGQGAWADTQY
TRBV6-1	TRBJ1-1	ASSERAGEAF
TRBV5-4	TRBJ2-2	ASSPPGRVNTGELF
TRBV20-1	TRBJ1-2	SARIAAREYGYT
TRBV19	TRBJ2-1	ASSIGYNEQF
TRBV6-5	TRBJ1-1	ASSYATGFPLNTEAF
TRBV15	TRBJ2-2	ATSRDLGGPGELF
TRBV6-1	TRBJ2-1	ASSPGVDSGRAAEQF
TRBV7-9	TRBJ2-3	ASSFFSYTDTQY
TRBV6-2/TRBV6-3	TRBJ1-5	ASSAWGLYFNQPQH
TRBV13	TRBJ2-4	ASSPSPGTSPKNIQY
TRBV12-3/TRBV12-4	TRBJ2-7	ASSRSRFSEQY
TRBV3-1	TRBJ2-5	ASSQDWETQY
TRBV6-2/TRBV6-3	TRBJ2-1	ASSYTIGSGSHSYNEQF
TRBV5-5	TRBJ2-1	ASSLEGTRYNEQF
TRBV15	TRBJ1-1	ATSRVGLNTEAF
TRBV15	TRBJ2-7	ATSRGPGGINYEQY
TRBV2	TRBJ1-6	ASSVQVSYSPLH
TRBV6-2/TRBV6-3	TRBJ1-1	ASSYPMTGVPTEAF
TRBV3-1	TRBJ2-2	ASSQVTGATGELF
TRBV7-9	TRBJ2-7	ASSLRPWEQY
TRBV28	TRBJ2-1	ASGPLDMYNEQF
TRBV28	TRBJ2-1	ASSTGGSYNEQF
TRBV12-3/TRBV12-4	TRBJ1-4	ASSFYGSSEKLF
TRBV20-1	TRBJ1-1	SATQKGRMNTEAF
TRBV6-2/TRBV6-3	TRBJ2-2	ASSYSSIGELF
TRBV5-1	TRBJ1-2	ASSTGPDYGYT
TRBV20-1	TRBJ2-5	SARDRFWTQY
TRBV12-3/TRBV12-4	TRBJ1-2	ASSLYRGGYT
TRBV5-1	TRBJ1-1	ASSPSRDRAMNTEAF